This T cell receptor (beta chain) derives from a study of molecular identifiers for immune sequencing clone quantification. Library preparation followed earlier protocols using designated TCR primers. Each CDR3 protein gets one entry after TCRdb re-called the PCR reads with MiXCR. The sample includes 60,000 to 70,000 distinct CDR3 sequences, 15% to 20% seen only once; the top ten take roughly 1.5%. V shed 5 bases, J shed 6 bases, and the junction held 9 bases outside the gene matches. Germline-derived CDR1 and CDR2 are PRHDT and FYEKMQ (reference sequence). This CDR3 contains 14 residues. This clonotype appeared a single time.

The receptor was derived from a human donor in good health. Some libraries in this study had Jurkat cell RNA spiked in. The V call is TRBV13, the J call TRBJ2-7; 8 bases map to TRBD2. Sequencing was carried out using naive CD8+ T cells from blood, with Jurkat cell RNA spiked in. Subset noted: FACS-sorted CD8+CD4-CCR7+CD45RA+ naive T cells. The CDR3 bases are TGTGCCAGCAGCACCGCCGGGGGGGGGATCGAGCAGTACTTC. Protein: CASSTAGGGIEQYF.